A single sample gave rise to the 31 T cell receptor beta chains below, sequenced in a study of cytomegalovirus exposure and HLA in healthy donors (dated by TCRdb to 2015 to 2018). Library preparation was by the immunoSEQ multiplex PCR assay. For the multiplex PCR, a mixture combining 60 forward primers for TCR Vbeta segments and 13 reverse primers for TCR Jbeta segments was used. What TCRdb holds here is the immuneACCESS table cut down to in-frame rearrangements. Part of the clones is not present; checked against another copy, under half of the missing clones reflect an unresolved V gene, and the others are unexplained. For this sample, the table gives roughly 100,000 clones. The ten largest clones capture 3% to 3.5% of the sample. Sequenced sample: PBMCs. Source of these receptors: a man in his forties in good health and CMV-seronegative.

The chain combines TRBV6-6 with TRBJ2-7; 7 bases map to TRBD2. The CDR3 extends over 13 amino acids. Per the germline V gene, CDR1 is MNHNY and CDR2 is SVGAGI (reference sequence). Trimming removed 7 bases from V and 5 bases from J; junction bases left unmatched: 8. CDR3 region: CASNVREVHEQYF. DNA of the CDR3: TGTGCCAGCAATGTACGGGAGGTCCACGAGCAGTACTTC.

The chain joins TRBV30 to TRBJ2-6, with TRBD1 matching 9 bases. This CDR3 spans 16 amino acids. Per the germline V gene, CDR1 is GTSNPN and CDR2 is SVGIG (reference sequence). With V trimmed by 3 bases and J by 0 bases, 3 bases remained unmatched. The CDR3 is CAWRDRGFSGANVLTF. The CDR3 DNA reads as TGTGCCTGGAGGGACAGGGGATTCTCTGGGGCCAACGTCCTGACTTTC. Combining the CDR3 with reference TRBV30 and TRBJ2-6 gives the whole variable domain SQTIHQWPATLVQPVGSPLSLECTVEGTSNPNLYWYRQAAGRGLQLLFYSVGIGQISSEVPQNLSASRPQDRQFILSSKKLLLSDSGFYLCAWRDRGFSGANVLTFGAGSRLTVL.

The chain couples TRBV19 to TRBJ2-1, with 9 bases aligning to TRBD2. The CDR3 contains 15 residues. J gave up 10 bases and V 6 bases, and 13 bases lay outside the gene matches. Germline V gene data show CDR1 as LNHDA and CDR2 as SQIVND (reference sequence). The CDR3 DNA sequence: TGTGCCAGTAGCCCCCTAGCGGGATGGCTGGTCGAGCAGTTCTTC. Translating it yields CASSPLAGWLVEQFF.

The V call is TRBV4-2, the J call TRBJ2-7; 10 bases fit TRBD1. V trimming: 4 bases; J trimming: 4 bases; junction bases outside the gene matches: 10. Germline CDR1 is LGHNA and CDR2 is YNFKEQ. The CDR3 length is 16 residues. This chain's CDR3 is CASSRDLGQGGYEQYF. The CDR3 nucleotides read TGTGCCAGCAGCCGAGACCTAGGACAGGGGGGTTACGAGCAGTACTTC.

This rearrangement joins TRBV18 to TRBJ1-1, with D perhaps TRBD1 (5 bases). V lost 2 bases, J lost 3 bases, and 13 bases lay in between. From germline, CDR1 is KGHSH and CDR2 LQKENI. The CDR3 has 15 amino acids. The CDR3 coding sequence is TGTGCCAGCTCACCAAATCCAGGGTTGGACACTGAAGCTTTCTTT. This sequence encodes CASSPNPGLDTEAFF.

The chain has TRBV7-2 and TRBJ2-2; 12 bases align to TRBD2. The CDR3 extends over 17 amino acids. The V gene end was trimmed by 4 bases and the J gene end by 8 bases; junction bases not matched to a gene: 11. Looked up from germline, CDR1 is SGHTA and CDR2 is FQGNSA. In DNA form, the CDR3 reads TGTGCCAGCAGCTCCCCTGGACTAGCGGGGTCTATGGGGGAGCTGTTTTTT. It codes for CASSSPGLAGSMGELFF.

The chain links TRBV6-5 to TRBJ2-3; D might be TRBD2 (6 bases). V shed 6 bases and J shed 5 bases, with 15 bases lying between them. Germline values: CDR1 MNHEY, CDR2 SVGAGI. The CDR3 runs to 14 residues. The CDR3 bases are TGTGCCAGCAGCCCTAGCGCCCCAAGAGATACGCAGTATTTT. Translating it yields CASSPSAPRDTQYF.

The V call is TRBV2, the J call TRBJ1-5; D might be TRBD1 (6 bases). The CDR3 totals 15 residues. The germline V gene has CDR1 SNHLY and CDR2 FYNNEI. V dropped 8 bases and J dropped 3 bases, with 17 bases sitting between them. CDR3: CASEGGRGFNQPQHF. The CDR3 DNA is TGTGCCAGCGAAGGAGGGAGGGGGTTCAATCAGCCCCAGCATTTT.

The chain carries TRBV23-1 and TRBJ2-5, with a tentative D call TRBD1 (6 bases). TRBV23-1 is an ORF for which the function is uncertain. The germline V and J ends were trimmed by 0 bases and 4 bases, with 15 bases remaining between them. The CDR3 extends over 16 amino acids. The DNA of the CDR3 is TGCGCCAGCAGTCAATCGGAACAGGGTGGGGGAGAGACCCAGTACTTC. Its translation: CASSQSEQGGGETQYF.

The chain employs TRBV6-6 and TRBJ1-1; 8 nucleotides line up with TRBD1. The junction had 4 bases not matched to a gene; V was cut back by 5 bases and J by 5 bases. Per the germline V gene, CDR1 is MNHNY and CDR2 is SVGAGI (reference sequence). The CDR3 sequence is 13 residues long. DNA for the CDR3: TGTGCCAGCAGTCGACAGGGGAATACTGAAGCTTTCTTT. Translation: CASSRQGNTEAFF.

The chain is built from TRBV7-9 and TRBJ1-2; D is unclear. The germline CDR1 and CDR2 sequences are SEHNR and FQNEAQ (reference sequence). The CDR3 has 15 amino acids. Trimming stripped 3 bases from V and 5 bases from J, with 16 bases between. The CDR3 DNA sequence: TGTGCCAGCAGCTTCCTACAACAGAAACCTTATGGCTACACCTTC. This gives the protein CASSFLQQKPYGYTF.

The rearrangement uses TRBV7-8 and TRBJ1-3; D call uncertain. CDR1 SGHVS and CDR2 FQNEAQ come from the germline V gene. CDR3 length: 15 amino acids. With 4 bases removed from V and 2 bases from J, the gap between germline ends came to 12 bases. CDR3 sequence: CASSSLWGAGNTIYF. DNA for the CDR3: TGTGCCAGCAGCTCCCTTTGGGGAGCTGGAAACACCATATATTTT.

The chain has TRBV28 and TRBJ2-7; 7 bases line up with TRBD2. The germline V gene has CDR1 MDHEN and CDR2 SYDVKM. J lost 5 bases, V lost 9 bases, and 4 bases had no gene match. The CDR3 extends over 11 amino acids. The CDR3 is CARSRGDEQYF. The CDR3 DNA reads as TGTGCCAGGTCTCGGGGGGACGAGCAGTACTTC.

This CDR3 reads CASSIVRRGEEAFF. CDR3 DNA: TGTGCCAGTAGTATAGTAAGGCGAGGAGAGGAAGCTTTCTTT. This chain connects TRBV19 to TRBJ1-1; D gene ambiguous. Trimming left V 1 base short and J 8 bases short, with 14 bases between. Germline V gene lookup returns CDR1 LNHDA and CDR2 SQIVND (reference sequence). This CDR3 comprises 14 residues.

This sequence joins TRBV4-1 and TRBJ2-1; 9 bases map to TRBD1. Germline loops: CDR1 MGHRA, CDR2 YSYEKL. The CDR3 is 16 amino acids. Trimming at V came to 1 base and at J to 4 bases, leaving 5 bases not matched to a gene. The DNA for the CDR3 is TGCGCCAGCAGCCAAGCCGGACAGGGGTTTTACAATGAGCAGTTCTTC. As protein: CASSQAGQGFYNEQFF.

The chain links TRBV29-1 to TRBJ1-1; D is perhaps TRBD1 (6 bases). V gave up 6 bases and J gave up 3 bases, with 20 bases separating them. The length of the CDR3 is 15 residues. The germline V gene has CDR1 SQVTM and CDR2 ANQGSEA. CDR3 sequence (DNA): TGCAGCGTGACAGGACAGACGATACACCACACTGAAGCTTTCTTT. Protein sequence: CSVTGQTIHHTEAFF.

The chain recombines TRBV6-5 with TRBJ2-2; 9 bases are shared with TRBD2. There are 15 residues in the CDR3. After removal of 4 bases from V and 6 bases from J, the junction contained 6 bases not matched to a gene. Germline V CDR1 and CDR2: MNHEY, SVGAGI. The CDR3 region has the DNA TGTGCCAGCAGTTTTCCAGCGGGGGGCCCCGGGGAGCTGTTTTTT. Its protein is CASSFPAGGPGELFF.

The chain carries TRBV6-1 and TRBJ2-1; 15 nucleotides line up with TRBD2. In germline, CDR1 is MNHNS, CDR2 SASEGT. The CDR3 is 20 residues long. V was clipped by 3 bases and J by 3 bases; unmatched bases: 12. The CDR3 nucleotides are TGTGCCAGCAGTGACCCGGGACTAGCGGGGGGAGGGATACGCTACAATGAGCAGTTCTTC. Its protein is CASSDPGLAGGGIRYNEQFF.

This chain uses TRBV2 with TRBJ1-1, with D hard to call. This CDR3 spans 15 amino acids. Trimming shortened V by 2 bases and J by 0 bases, and 10 bases separated the two germline ends. Germline CDR1 and CDR2: SNHLY and FYNNEI. In DNA, the CDR3 is TGTGCCAGCAGTGAAAAAGCGCTGGTGAACACTGAAGCTTTCTTT. Translation gives CASSEKALVNTEAFF.

CDR3 region: CASSEAGEKLFF. In DNA, the CDR3 is TGTGCCAGCAGTGAGGCAGGCGAAAAACTGTTTTTT. The V and J genes are TRBV25-1 and TRBJ1-4; no clear D. Trimming pared 3 bases from V and 8 bases from J, leaving 7 bases between. From germline, CDR1 is MGHDK and CDR2 SYGVNS. CDR3 length: 12 amino acids.

The genes are TRBV10-1 and TRBJ2-3; weak D call: TRBD2 (6 bases). The CDR3 is 13 residues long. The germline CDR1 and CDR2 sequences are WNHNN and SYGVQD (reference sequence). The V end was cut by 4 bases, the J end by 3 bases, with 8 bases between. The CDR3 DNA reads as TGCGCCAGCAGTGGTAGCGGAACAGATACGCAGTATTTT. As protein: CASSGSGTDTQYF.

V usage is TRBV7-9 and J usage is TRBJ2-4; D is unresolved. This CDR3 has 15 amino acids. Trimming shortened V by 1 base and J by 1 base, and 8 bases separated the two germline ends. Germline V CDR1 and CDR2: SEHNR, FQNEAQ (reference sequence). The CDR3 DNA follows: TGTGCCAGCAGCTTAGTTGGCAGGGCCAAAAACATTCAGTACTTC. It translates to CASSLVGRAKNIQYF.

The chain recombines TRBV11-2 with TRBJ2-7; a possible D gene is TRBD2 (7 bases). The CDR3 is made up of 17 amino acids. With 1 base removed from V and 0 bases from J, the gap between germline ends came to 16 bases. Germline values: CDR1 SGHAT, CDR2 FQNNGV. CDR3 nucleotides: TGTGCCAGCAGCTTAGGCGGGACGGGGGGCACCTCCTACGAGCAGTACTTC. This gives the protein CASSLGGTGGTSYEQYF.

Details on this clone: Other DNA sequences in the sample encode the same CDR3. The chain is built from TRBV5-1 and TRBJ2-5, with D tentatively TRBD1 (6 bases). Trimming took 4 bases from V and 1 from J, leaving 11 bases between them. The CDR3 has 14 amino acids. Per the germline V gene, CDR1 is SGHRS and CDR2 is YFSETQ. The CDR3 sequence: CASSPGALQETQYF. CDR3 DNA: TGCGCCAGCAGCCCAGGGGCTCTCCAAGAGACCCAGTACTTC.

The chain links TRBV4-3 to TRBJ2-1; 13 bases fit TRBD2. Germline V gene data show CDR1 as LGHNA and CDR2 as YSLEER. CDR3 length: 17 residues. V lost 2 bases and J lost 5; bases outside the gene matches: 6. The CDR3 region is CASSQHSGLAGNNEQFF. CDR3 DNA sequence: TGCGCCAGCAGCCAACATTCGGGACTAGCGGGAAACAATGAGCAGTTCTTC.

Note on this clone: At one boundary the junction diverges from the germline segment, which might be a read error. The genes are TRBV7-9 and TRBJ1-3; 7 nucleotides line up with TRBD1. This CDR3 comprises 17 residues. Germline V gene lookup returns CDR1 SEHNR and CDR2 FQNEAQ (reference sequence). This CDR3 reads CASSLNAKGASGSTIYF. The CDR3 DNA reads TGTGCCAGCAGCTTAAACGCGAAGGGGGCATCGGGAAGCACCATATATTTT.

The chain joins TRBV2 to TRBJ2-3; 7 nucleotides match TRBD2. The V segment lost 3 bases and the J segment 2 bases; nucleotides outside the gene matches: 11. From germline, CDR1 is SNHLY and CDR2 FYNNEI. CDR3 length: 17 residues. CDR3 sequence: CASSEWARLAATDTQYF. The CDR3 coding sequence is TGTGCCAGCAGTGAGTGGGCTCGGCTAGCGGCCACAGATACGCAGTATTTT.

The chain carries TRBV11-3 and TRBJ2-1, with 8 bases lining up with TRBD1. CDR1 and CDR2 from the germline V gene are SGHNT and YENEEA. The CDR3 totals 16 residues. Trimming removed 4 bases from V and 5 bases from J; junction bases left unmatched: 10. CDR3 sequence: CASSSISGTGNNEQFF. CDR3 sequence (DNA): TGTGCCAGCAGCTCTATTTCCGGGACAGGTAACAATGAGCAGTTCTTC.

The chain joins TRBV25-1 to TRBJ2-5; 9 nucleotides match TRBD2. The germline CDR1 and CDR2 sequences are MGHDK and SYGVNS. This CDR3 comprises 15 residues. V dropped 8 bases and J dropped 5; count of bases not matched to a gene: 12. CDR3 nucleotide sequence: TGTGCCAGCTCCTTTAGGGCGGGAGGGTCGGAGACCCAGTACTTC. It specifies CASSFRAGGSETQYF. Filled out from reference TRBV25-1 and TRBJ2-5, the complete variable domain reads EADIYQTPRYLVIGTGKKITLECSQTMGHDKMYWYQQDPGMELHLIHYSYGVNSTEKGDLSSESTVSRIRTEHFPLTLESARPSHTSQYLCASSFRAGGSETQYFGPGTRLLVL.

The chain links TRBV28 to TRBJ2-7; TRBD1 aligns across 9 bases. CDR3 length: 14 residues. The germline gives CDR1 MDHEN, CDR2 SYDVKM. The J segment lost 4 bases and the V segment lost 4 bases, leaving 5 bases of the junction unmatched. The CDR3 region is CASSSAQGAYEQYF. CDR3 sequence (DNA): TGTGCCAGCAGTTCCGCACAGGGGGCTTACGAGCAGTACTTC.

The V call is TRBV6-5, the J call TRBJ2-1; D perhaps matches TRBD1 (6 bases). Trimming pared 6 bases from V and 0 bases from J, leaving 12 bases between. Germline V gives CDR1 MNHEY, CDR2 SVGAGI. The CDR3 has 15 residues. The CDR3 DNA follows: TGTGCCAGCAGGCGACAGGTTCTCTCCTACAATGAGCAGTTCTTC. Protein: CASRRQVLSYNEQFF.